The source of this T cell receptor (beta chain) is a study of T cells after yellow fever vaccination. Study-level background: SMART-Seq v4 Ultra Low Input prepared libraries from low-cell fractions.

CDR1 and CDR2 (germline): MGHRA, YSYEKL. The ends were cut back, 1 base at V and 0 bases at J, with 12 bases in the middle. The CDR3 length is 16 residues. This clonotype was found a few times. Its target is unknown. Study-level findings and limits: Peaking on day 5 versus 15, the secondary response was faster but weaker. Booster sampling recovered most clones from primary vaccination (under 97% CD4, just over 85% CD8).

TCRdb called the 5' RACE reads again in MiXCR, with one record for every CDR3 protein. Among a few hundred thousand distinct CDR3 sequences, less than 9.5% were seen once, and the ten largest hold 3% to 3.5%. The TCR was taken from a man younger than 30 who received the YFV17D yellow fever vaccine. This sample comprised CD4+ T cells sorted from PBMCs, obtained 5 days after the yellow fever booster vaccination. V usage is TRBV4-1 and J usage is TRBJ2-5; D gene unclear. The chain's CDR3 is CASSQGFGRYQETQYF. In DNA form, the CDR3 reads TGCGCCAGCAGCCAAGGCTTCGGACGGTACCAAGAGACCCAGTACTTC.